The 29 T cell receptor beta chains listed next were all sequenced from one sample in a study of early T cells in non-severe SARS-CoV-2 infection. TCRdb ran MiXCR on the 5' RACE reads and lists one entry per CDR3 protein. This repertoire shows around 77,000 distinct CDR3 sequences, approximately 5% found once; its top ten account for around 7.5%. The source material was whole blood, sampled at baseline. Every receptor here comes from an adult who was a healthcare worker with PCR-confirmed SARS-CoV-2 infection or an uninfected control (not recorded which).

This clonotype turned up a few times. The V gene is TRBV5-1, the J gene TRBJ2-3; possibly TRBD1 or TRBD2 for D (5 bases each). The V end lost 3 bases, the J end lost 5 bases, and 19 bases lay between the germline ends. The CDR3 is 16 amino acids. The germline CDR1 and CDR2 sequences are SGHRS and YFSETQ. The CDR3 protein is CASSYRLWERLDTQYF. CDR3 DNA sequence: TGCGCCAGCAGCTACAGGCTTTGGGAGAGGTTAGATACGCAGTATTTT.

In its sample, this clonotype was seen many times. The V gene is TRBV12-2, the J gene TRBJ2-7; TRBD2 is taken as the D call from the table, unchecked against the DNA. TRBV12-2 is listed as a pseudogene. The CDR3 length is 19 residues. CDR3 sequence reads: CASRQAGRESGKSPYEQYF. Written as DNA, the CDR3 is TGTGCAAGTCGCCAAGCGGGTCGGGAGTCTGGGAAGAGCCCCTACGAGCAGTACTTC.

This clonotype has a count of ten or more. This rearrangement joins TRBV10-3 to TRBJ2-1; TRBD2 aligns across 8 bases. V shed 3 bases, J shed 6 bases, and the junction held 4 bases outside the gene matches. The CDR3 consists of 14 residues. CDR1 ENHRY and CDR2 SYGVKD come from the germline V gene. CDR3 sequence: CAISDPGTSNEQFF. In nucleotides, the CDR3 is TGTGCCATCAGTGACCCCGGGACTAGCAATGAGCAGTTCTTC.

This clonotype was counted many times. The CDR3 reads CASGYGQERNQPQHF. In nucleotides, the CDR3 is TGTGCTAGTGGTTATGGACAGGAACGAAATCAGCCCCAGCATTTT. This sequence joins TRBV12-5 and TRBJ1-5; 7 positions agree with TRBD1. CDR3 size: 15 residues. V lost 4 bases, J lost 4 bases, and 7 bases stayed unmatched. Looked up from germline, CDR1 is LGHNT and CDR2 is FRNRAP.

This clonotype was seen repeatedly, ten times or more. J is TRBJ2-2 and V is TRBV19; D is uncertain. Germline V lookup: CDR1 LNHDA, CDR2 SQIVND (reference sequence). The germline V and J ends were trimmed by 7 bases and 2 bases, with 11 bases remaining between them. This CDR3 has 14 amino acids. The CDR3 DNA follows: TGTGCCAGTATTCAGAGCACCAACACCGGGGAGCTGTTTTTT. It yields the protein CASIQSTNTGELFF.

In its sample, this clonotype was seen many times. The chain links TRBV6-5 to TRBJ2-3; 7 nucleotides align to TRBD2. CDR3 size: 14 residues. V shed 2 bases and J 14 bases; nucleotides not matched to a gene: 13. Germline CDR1 reads MNHEY; CDR2 reads SVGAGI. CDR3 sequence reads: CASSYGSTAGLPYF. CDR3 DNA sequence: TGTGCCAGCAGTTACGGTTCGACAGCGGGACTGCCGTATTTT.

This clonotype has a count of ten or more. This rearrangement joins TRBV7-6 to TRBJ2-6; the match to TRBD1 covers 7 bases. There are 18 residues in the CDR3. Germline CDR1 reads SGHVS; CDR2 reads FNYEAQ. The V and J ends lost 5 bases and 2 bases, in that order; junction bases with no gene match: 12. CDR3 nucleotides: TGTGCCAGCAGCCCCCCACCCAGGGGGTCGACTGGGGCCAACGTCCTGACTTTC. Amino acids: CASSPPPRGSTGANVLTF.

DNA of the CDR3: TGCGCCAGCCGCCTTGGCTCCTACGAGCAGTACTTC. This gives the protein CASRLGSYEQYF. The chain combines TRBV5-1 with TRBJ2-7; the D is unclear. Germline loops: CDR1 SGHRS, CDR2 YFSETQ. This CDR3 contains 12 residues. The V end lost 7 bases, the J end lost 0 bases, and 8 bases lay between the germline ends.

This clonotype was counted many times. CDR3 nucleotides: TGTGCCAGCAGTTCCCCCTCCTCCGTTATAGGCTACACCTTC. Amino acid sequence: CASSSPSSVIGYTF. The chain joins TRBV12-3 or TRBV12-4 to TRBJ1-2; D is uncertain. The CDR3 has 14 residues. V shed 4 bases and J shed 8 bases, with 17 bases lying between them.

In nucleotides, the CDR3 is TGTGCCAGCAGTTTTGACCTAGCTCCCCCCGGGGAGCTGTTTTTT. Protein product: CASSFDLAPPGELFF. The rearrangement joins TRBV12-3 or TRBV12-4 to TRBJ2-2, with D possibly matching TRBD2 (5 bases). CDR3 length: 15 amino acids. Trimming took off 3 bases at V and 6 bases at J, with 14 bases between the two ends.

This clonotype showed up just a few times. The chain combines TRBV11-2 with TRBJ2-1, with 9 nucleotides matching TRBD2. Germline CDR1 SGHAT, CDR2 FQNNGV. The CDR3 runs 13 residues. The V segment lost 10 bases and the J segment 8 bases; nucleotides outside the gene matches: 9. In DNA form, the CDR3 reads TGTGCCATTGCGGTAGCGGGAGCGGATGAGCAGTTCTTC. Protein: CAIAVAGADEQFF.

This clonotype was detected a few times. The chain links TRBV2 to TRBJ2-1; D gene uncertain. The germline V gene has CDR1 SNHLY and CDR2 FYNNEI. This CDR3 comprises 14 residues. V was trimmed by 3 bases and J by 2 bases, leaving 8 bases between them. DNA for the CDR3: TGTGCCAGCAGTGATGCTGGCCCCTACAATGAGCAGTTCTTC. Translation gives CASSDAGPYNEQFF.

The table lists this clonotype with many counts. The rearrangement uses TRBV7-9 and TRBJ2-7; D perhaps matches TRBD1 (5 bases). Trimming took off 5 bases at V and 5 bases at J, with 16 bases between the two ends. CDR1 SEHNR and CDR2 FQNEAQ come from the germline V gene (reference sequence). This CDR3 is built from 14 residues. This CDR3 reads CASSLSQTGNEQYF. The CDR3 DNA is TGTGCCAGCAGCCTTTCACAAACAGGAAACGAGCAGTACTTC.

This clonotype appeared many times. The J gene is TRBJ2-2, the V gene TRBV20-1; weak D call: TRBD2 (5 bases). Trimming took 0 bases from V and 1 from J, leaving 12 bases between them. Germline CDR1 reads DFQATT; CDR2 reads SNEGSKA (reference sequence). This CDR3 comprises 16 residues. The CDR3 protein is CSARDPRSGNTGELFF. DNA for the CDR3: TGCAGTGCTAGAGATCCCCGGAGCGGGAACACCGGGGAGCTGTTTTTT.

In this sample, this clonotype turned up many times. V usage is TRBV12-3 or TRBV12-4 and J usage is TRBJ2-7; 8 bases match TRBD2. CDR3 length: 13 residues. Losses at the gene ends were 4 bases for V and 5 bases for J; bases not matched to a gene: 4. In DNA, the CDR3 is TGTGCCAGCAGTTCGGGAGGGGGGCACGAGCAGTACTTC. It codes for CASSSGGGHEQYF.

This rearrangement joins TRBV6-2 or TRBV6-3 to TRBJ1-1; TRBD1 matches at 11 bases. With V trimmed by 6 bases and J by 5 bases, 11 bases remained unmatched. The germline V gene has CDR1 MNHEY and CDR2 SVGEGT. CDR3 length equals 16 residues. Here the CDR3 reads CASSPLDRGRGTEAFF. The CDR3 DNA reads as TGTGCCAGCAGCCCTCTGGACAGGGGGCGAGGGACTGAAGCTTTCTTT.

The chain carries TRBV5-1 and TRBJ1-5; D unresolved. Trimming pared 2 bases from V and 2 bases from J, leaving 11 bases between. This CDR3 has 15 residues. CDR1 and CDR2 (germline): SGHRS, YFSETQ. CDR3 protein: CASSFEGAGNQPQHF. CDR3 bases: TGCGCCAGCAGCTTTGAGGGCGCGGGCAATCAGCCCCAGCATTTT.

The table lists this clonotype with a few counts. The chain links TRBV29-1 to TRBJ2-5; 8 bases line up with TRBD1. V lost 6 bases to trimming and J lost 4 bases; unmatched junction nucleotides: 7. Germline values: CDR1 SQVTM, CDR2 ANQGSEA. The CDR3 length is 13 residues. The CDR3: CSVDPGTGETQYF. The DNA for the CDR3 is TGCAGCGTGGATCCCGGGACAGGAGAGACCCAGTACTTC. Using reference TRBV29-1 and TRBJ2-5 for the parts outside the CDR3, the full variable domain is SAVISQKPSRDICQRGTSLTIQCQVDSQVTMMFWYRQQPGQSLTLIATANQGSEATYESGFVIDKFPISRPNLTFSTLTVSNMSPEDSSIYLCSVDPGTGETQYFGPGTRLLVL.

This clonotype was picked up a small number of times. J is TRBJ2-7 and V is TRBV2; D possibly matches TRBD1 or TRBD2 (5 bases each). The CDR3 is made up of 14 amino acids. The germline V and J ends were trimmed by 6 bases and 7 bases, with 19 bases remaining between them. Germline CDR1 SNHLY, CDR2 FYNNEI. The CDR3 DNA follows: TGTGCCAGCAGCGGGTCCCCGGGGCCGGGGGAGCAGTACTTC. It yields the protein CASSGSPGPGEQYF.

This clonotype was found many times. The chain is built from TRBV20-1 and TRBJ2-1; the match to TRBD2 covers 7 bases. The CDR3 totals 12 residues. Germline V CDR1 and CDR2: DFQATT, SNEGSKA (reference sequence). The J segment lost 7 bases and the V segment lost 6 bases, leaving 6 bases of the junction unmatched. The CDR3 protein is CSAPRTSNEQFF. The CDR3 nucleotides are TGCAGTGCCCCTCGGACTAGTAATGAGCAGTTCTTC.

This clonotype was counted ten times or more. This sequence joins TRBV9 and TRBJ2-7; 9 bases are a match to TRBD1. Germline assignment: CDR1 SGDLS and CDR2 YYNGEE. After removal of 0 bases from V and 6 bases from J, the junction contained 10 bases not matched to a gene. The CDR3 extends over 16 amino acids. CDR3 DNA sequence: TGTGCCAGCAGCGTAGAGCAGGGGACAGGGTTATTCGAGCAGTACTTC. Its translation: CASSVEQGTGLFEQYF.

The sample holds a few counts of this clonotype. This CDR3 reads CSVFLGAGAGEQYF. The DNA of the CDR3 is TGCAGCGTTTTCCTGGGGGCGGGAGCTGGCGAGCAGTACTTC. The chain carries TRBV29-1 and TRBJ2-7; D might be TRBD2 (7 bases). V lost 5 bases to trimming and J lost 6 bases, with 20 bases between them. CDR3 size: 14 residues. Germline V CDR1 and CDR2: SQVTM, ANQGSEA.

This clonotype was picked up many times. The chain links TRBV20-1 to TRBJ2-1; 9 nucleotides line up with TRBD2. This CDR3 has 15 amino acids. Germline V gene lookup returns CDR1 DFQATT and CDR2 SNEGSKA (reference sequence). Losses at the gene ends were 4 bases for V and 6 bases for J; bases not matched to a gene: 10. The CDR3 DNA reads TGCAGTGCTACCCCGAGGACTAGCGAGGTCAATGAGCAGTTCTTC. Protein product: CSATPRTSEVNEQFF.

This sequence joins TRBV7-9 and TRBJ1-2; D gene ambiguous. CDR3 length: 13 amino acids. From germline, CDR1 is SEHNR and CDR2 FQNEAQ (reference sequence). Trimming pared 1 base from V and 5 bases from J, leaving 8 bases between. The CDR3, as DNA: TGTGCCAGCAGCTTAGTTCTACAGTATGGCTACACCTTC. Amino acid sequence: CASSLVLQYGYTF.

This clonotype showed up many times. The J gene is TRBJ2-3, the V gene TRBV20-1; D tentatively fits TRBD1 or TRBD2 (5 bases each). Germline values: CDR1 DFQATT, CDR2 SNEGSKA (reference sequence). This CDR3 comprises 15 residues. V lost 3 bases and J 0 bases, leaving 13 bases between the germline ends. The CDR3 region has the DNA TGCAGTGCTAGGGGGACCACTCTGAGCACAGATACGCAGTATTTT. As protein: CSARGTTLSTDTQYF.

The V and J genes are TRBV5-5 and TRBJ2-5; D gene unclear. Germline lookup yields CDR1 SGHKS and CDR2 YYEKEE (reference sequence). V lost 1 base and J lost 3, with 4 bases in between. The CDR3 sequence is 12 residues long. This chain's CDR3 is CASSLWEETQYF. The CDR3 DNA is TGTGCCAGCAGCTTGTGGGAAGAGACCCAGTACTTC.

There are many counts of this clonotype. The chain combines TRBV5-6 with TRBJ1-2; D is possibly TRBD1 (5 bases). V gave up 3 bases and J gave up 1 base, with 13 bases separating them. Germline loops: CDR1 SGHDT, CDR2 YYEEEE. The CDR3 has 15 amino acids. CDR3 bases: TGTGCCAGCAGCTGGCTTTACAGGATTAACTATGGCTACACCTTC. This codes for CASSWLYRINYGYTF. Supplemented by reference TRBV5-6 and TRBJ1-2, the full variable domain reads DAGVTQSPTHLIKTRGQQVTLRCSPKSGHDTVSWYQQALGQGPQFIFQYYEEEERQRGNFPDRFSGHQFPNYSSELNVNALLLGDSALYLCASSWLYRINYGYTFGSGTRLTVV.

The chain recombines TRBV5-6 with TRBJ1-1; D perhaps matches TRBD1 (5 bases). V lost 4 bases to trimming and J lost 1 base, with 17 bases between them. Per germline, CDR1 SGHDT and CDR2 YYEEEE. This CDR3 is built from 16 residues. For the CDR3, the DNA is TGTGCCAGCAGCGCTGGAACGGGCAGGGCGAACACTGAAGCTTTCTTT. This encodes CASSAGTGRANTEAFF.

This clonotype was counted a few times. The chain joins TRBV30 to TRBJ2-7, with 11 bases matching TRBD1. J gave up 5 bases and V 3 bases, and 3 bases lay outside the gene matches. CDR3 length: 13 amino acids. In germline, CDR1 is GTSNPN, CDR2 SVGIG (reference sequence). The CDR3 loop reads CAWSPDRGHEQYF. The CDR3 DNA reads TGTGCCTGGAGCCCGGACAGGGGGCACGAGCAGTACTTC. The full variable domain, rest sourced from reference TRBV30 and TRBJ2-7, is SQTIHQWPATLVQPVGSPLSLECTVEGTSNPNLYWYRQAAGRGLQLLFYSVGIGQISSEVPQNLSASRPQDRQFILSSKKLLLSDSGFYLCAWSPDRGHEQYFGPGTRLTVT.